This entry lists 8 T cell receptor beta chains sequenced from one sample in a study of blood T cell repertoires in COVID-19. TCRdb's table, derived via immunoSEQ multiplex PCR, lists solely in-frame clones and lacks some. This sample has 150,000 to 200,000 clones; approximately 90% occur once, and the top ten carry approximately 2%. What was sequenced was peripheral blood. These receptors originate from a man younger than 35 with acute or convalescent COVID-19.

This clone was seen a single time. The chain employs TRBV5-1 and TRBJ2-1; 8 nucleotides align to TRBD1. V trimming: 4 bases; J trimming: 5 bases; junction bases outside the gene matches: 11. Germline V lookup: CDR1 SGHRS, CDR2 YFSETQ. The CDR3 consists of 16 residues. The CDR3 DNA follows: TGCGCCAGCAGCGCAAGACAGGGGAATCCGAACAATGAGCAGTTCTTC. As protein: CASSARQGNPNNEQFF. Using reference TRBV5-1 and TRBJ2-1 for the parts outside the CDR3, the full variable domain is KAGVTQTPRYLIKTRGQQVTLSCSPISGHRSVSWYQQTPGQGLQFLFEYFSETQRNKGNFPGRFSGRQFSNSRSEMNVSTLELGDSALYLCASSARQGNPNNEQFFGPGTRLTVL.

The chain is built from TRBV19 and TRBJ2-5, with TRBD1 matching over 9 bases. J lost 1 base, V lost 3 bases, and 6 bases had no gene match. The CDR3 extends over 16 amino acids. CDR1 and CDR2 (germline): LNHDA, SQIVND (reference sequence). The CDR3 DNA sequence: TGTGCCAGTAGTATTGAACCGGGACAGGGCCAAGAGACCCAGTACTTC. Encoded protein: CASSIEPGQGQETQYF.

This chain links TRBV5-1 with TRBJ2-3; a weak D match, TRBD2 (6 bases). CDR3 length: 16 residues. The V end was cut by 4 bases, the J end by 4 bases, with 19 bases between. Germline CDR1 reads SGHRS; CDR2 reads YFSETQ. For the CDR3, the DNA is TGCGCCAGCAGCAAGGGACTCCCAAGAGGGGCAGATACGCAGTATTTT. This sequence encodes CASSKGLPRGADTQYF.

The rearrangement joins TRBV27 to TRBJ2-7; D perhaps matches TRBD1 (6 bases). The CDR3 spans 19 residues. The germline CDR1 and CDR2 sequences are MNHEY and SMNVEV (reference sequence). The germline V and J ends were trimmed by 6 bases and 3 bases, with 30 bases remaining between them. DNA of the CDR3: TGTGCCAGCAGCCCTCCCTTTGGGACACAACCCGGAATAATCTACGAGCAGTACTTC. Its protein product is CASSPPFGTQPGIIYEQYF.

V is TRBV9 and J is TRBJ1-3; 7 bases are shared with TRBD1. V was pared by 0 bases and J by 4 bases, with 13 bases of the junction left unmatched. The germline CDR1 and CDR2 sequences are SGDLS and YYNGEE. This CDR3 region has 18 residues. Written as DNA, the CDR3 is TGTGCCAGCAGCGTAGAGCCGAGGGACAGTACGAAAGGAAACACCATATATTTT. It encodes CASSVEPRDSTKGNTIYF.

The chain couples TRBV19 to TRBJ2-1, with a tentative D call TRBD2 (6 bases). Looked up from germline, CDR1 is LNHDA and CDR2 is SQIVND (reference sequence). CDR3 size: 16 residues. V was pared by 5 bases and J by 0 bases, with 14 bases between. The CDR3 is CASSVFGGSSYNEQFF. The CDR3 region has the DNA TGTGCCAGTAGTGTGTTTGGGGGGAGCTCCTACAATGAGCAGTTCTTC.

A remark on this clone: Distinct nucleotide sequences in the sample also encode this CDR3. V is TRBV24-1 and J is TRBJ2-5; D not certain. The CDR3 is made up of 14 amino acids. The germline V gene encodes CDR1 KGHDR and CDR2 SFDVKD. Trimming cost V 2 bases and J 1 base, with 7 bases left between them. In nucleotides, the CDR3 is TGTGCCACCAGTGATTCGGGTCGCCAAGAGACCCAGTACTTC. Amino acid sequence: CATSDSGRQETQYF.

V is TRBV6-6 and J is TRBJ1-1; D is ambiguous. Germline V CDR1 and CDR2: MNHNY, SVGAGI (reference sequence). The CDR3 contains 14 residues. Trimming shortened V by 7 bases and J by 1 base, and 13 bases separated the two germline ends. The CDR3 region is CASTQTAGNTEAFF. DNA for the CDR3: TGTGCCAGCACCCAGACGGCAGGGAACACTGAAGCTTTCTTT.